The clone carrying this TCR beta chain was counted between two and nine times. The data are from a study of T cells in Graves' hyperthyroidism and ophthalmopathy. Overall study context: Blood was drawn when the patient was first diagnosed and still untreated.

Template material for amplifying TCR beta CDR3 regions consisted of RNA transcripts. RT-PCR in the first round (using the HTBI primer set) targeted the TCR CDR3. TCRdb re-called the multiplex PCR reads with MiXCR, one entry per CDR3 protein. The sample holds around 530,000 distinct CDR3 sequences, approximately 17% seen once. Ophthalmopathy cases scored 3 or more on the Clinical Activity Score and 4 or more on NOSPECS grade, with duration below 3 months. Pregnant or lactating patients were excluded, as were those with uncontrolled infection or other autoimmune disease. Germline values: CDR1 LNHDA, CDR2 SQIVND (reference sequence). The CDR3 sequence is 14 residues long. Deletions cut 3 bases from V and 8 bases from J, with 17 bases between.

The chain is built from TRBV19 and TRBJ2-7; D possibly corresponds to TRBD1 (6 bases). This clonotype was obtained from a woman aged 18-30 years with Graves' ophthalmopathy. Sequenced sample: blood. The CDR3 reads CASSIPGTSRKQYF. The CDR3 nucleotides are TGTGCCAGTAGTATCCCGGGGACAAGTAGAAAGCAGTACTTC.